This is a list of T cell receptor beta chains from one sample in a study of cytomegalovirus exposure and HLA in healthy donors. The data were produced by immunoSEQ multiplex PCR, yet TCRdb's version contains in-frame clones alone and is incomplete. The sample records about 110,000 clones, roughly three quarters being singletons. The sample consisted of PBMCs. The receptors come from a young woman in good health and CMV-seropositive. The CDR3 runs from the conserved cysteine through the conserved F or W. The order of the fields is V gene, clone size, J gene, D gene, CDR3 protein, CDR3 DNA. The D gene is left open where the match is weak. The size entry is marked missing in some rows and otherwise reads once, few, many or a size class.

V gene: TRBV30
clone size: NA
J gene: TRBJ1-4
D gene: NA
CDR3 protein: CAWSVAAAGKLFF
CDR3 DNA: TGTGCCTGGAGTGTAGCGGCGGCGGGAAAACTGTTTTTT

V gene: TRBV28
clone size: NA
J gene: TRBJ1-1
D gene: NA
CDR3 protein: CASSFGRGGTEAFF
CDR3 DNA: TGTGCCAGCAGTTTCGGGAGGGGGGGCACTGAAGCTTTCTTT

V gene: TRBV7-9
clone size: NA
J gene: TRBJ1-1
D gene: TRBD1
CDR3 protein: CASSRTGTTEAFF
CDR3 DNA: TGTGCCAGCTCTCGGACAGGGACCACTGAAGCTTTCTTT

V gene: TRBV5-6
clone size: NA
J gene: TRBJ1-1
D gene: NA
CDR3 protein: CASGQGTMNTEAFF
CDR3 DNA: TGTGCCAGCGGGCAGGGGACAATGAACACTGAAGCTTTCTTT

V gene: TRBV12-5
clone size: NA
J gene: TRBJ2-7
D gene: TRBD1
CDR3 protein: CASGLVRQGDYEQYF
CDR3 DNA: TGTGCTAGTGGTTTGGTAAGACAGGGGGACTACGAGCAGTACTTC

V gene: TRBV5-6
clone size: NA
J gene: TRBJ2-5
D gene: TRBD2
CDR3 protein: CASSLGLAGETQYF
CDR3 DNA: TGTGCCAGCAGCTTGGGACTAGCGGGGGAGACCCAGTACTTC

V gene: TRBV14
clone size: once
J gene: TRBJ1-2
D gene: NA
CDR3 protein: CASSQEMRGIYGYTF
CDR3 DNA: TGTGCCAGCAGCCAAGAAATGAGAGGCATCTATGGCTACACCTTC

V gene: TRBV6-5
clone size: NA
J gene: TRBJ1-2
D gene: NA
CDR3 protein: CASSSQGRGYTF
CDR3 DNA: TGTGCCAGCAGTTCACAGGGTAGGGGCTACACCTTC

V gene: TRBV10-3
clone size: NA
J gene: TRBJ1-1
D gene: TRBD1
CDR3 protein: CAISPDNRGQGAFF
CDR3 DNA: TGTGCCATCAGCCCTGACAACAGGGGGCAAGGAGCTTTCTTT

V gene: TRBV13
clone size: few
J gene: TRBJ1-5
D gene: NA
CDR3 protein: CASSRGPPNQPQHF
CDR3 DNA: TGTGCCAGCAGTCGCGGGCCTCCCAATCAGCCCCAGCATTTT

V gene: TRBV2
clone size: NA
J gene: TRBJ2-3
D gene: NA
CDR3 protein: CASSGSRGSDTQYF
CDR3 DNA: TGTGCCAGCAGCGGATCTAGGGGCTCAGATACGCAGTATTTT

V gene: TRBV2
clone size: NA
J gene: TRBJ2-7
D gene: NA
CDR3 protein: CASSPGNSYEQYF
CDR3 DNA: TGTGCCAGCAGCCCCGGGAACTCCTACGAGCAGTACTTC

V gene: TRBV18
clone size: NA
J gene: TRBJ2-5
D gene: NA
CDR3 protein: CASSLQGAQEAQYF
CDR3 DNA: TGTGCCAGCTCACTACAGGGAGCCCAAGAGGCCCAGTACTTC

V gene: TRBV11-3
clone size: NA
J gene: TRBJ1-3
D gene: NA
CDR3 protein: CASSLRGSSFGNTIYF
CDR3 DNA: TGTGCCAGCAGCTTACGCGGCAGCTCTTTCGGAAACACCATATATTTT

V gene: TRBV5-1
clone size: once
J gene: TRBJ2-7
D gene: NA
CDR3 protein: CASSPLGHNSYEQYF
CDR3 DNA: TGCGCCAGCAGCCCTCTGGGCCATAACTCCTACGAGCAGTACTTC

V gene: TRBV6-5
clone size: NA
J gene: TRBJ2-7
D gene: NA
CDR3 protein: CASSTRQPPYEQYF
CDR3 DNA: TGTGCCAGCAGTACCCGACAGCCCCCCTACGAGCAGTACTTC

V gene: TRBV19
clone size: NA
J gene: TRBJ2-5
D gene: NA
CDR3 protein: CASSIRGSPLTQYF
CDR3 DNA: TGTGCCAGTAGTATCAGGGGCAGCCCCCTGACCCAGTACTTC

V gene: TRBV15
clone size: once
J gene: TRBJ2-5
D gene: NA
CDR3 protein: CATSRAGDQETQYF
CDR3 DNA: TGTGCCACCAGCAGAGCGGGGGACCAAGAGACCCAGTACTTC

V gene: TRBV7-6
clone size: NA
J gene: TRBJ1-1
D gene: NA
CDR3 protein: CASSQGHQAFF
CDR3 DNA: TGTGCCAGCAGCCAGGGACACCAAGCTTTCTTT

V gene: TRBV28
clone size: NA
J gene: TRBJ2-3
D gene: TRBD2
CDR3 protein: CASSFGGEEGTDTQYF
CDR3 DNA: TGTGCCAGCAGTTTCGGGGGGGAAGAGGGCACAGATACGCAGTATTTT

V gene: TRBV28
clone size: once
J gene: TRBJ1-4
D gene: TRBD1
CDR3 protein: CASSSIGTGSEKLFF
CDR3 DNA: TGTGCCAGCAGTTCTATAGGGACAGGGAGTGAAAAACTGTTTTTT

V gene: TRBV6-5
clone size: NA
J gene: TRBJ2-1
D gene: TRBD2
CDR3 protein: CASSYRGGYNEQFF
CDR3 DNA: TGTGCCAGCAGTTACCGGGGGGGCTACAATGAGCAGTTCTTC

V gene: TRBV6-1
clone size: NA
J gene: TRBJ1-2
D gene: NA
CDR3 protein: CASSEGRGDGYTF
CDR3 DNA: TGTGCCAGCAGTGAAGGCAGGGGAGACGGCTACACCTTC

V gene: TRBV19
clone size: NA
J gene: TRBJ2-5
D gene: NA
CDR3 protein: CASSPEVWSEYQETQYF
CDR3 DNA: TGTGCCAGTAGCCCTGAAGTCTGGTCTGAGTACCAAGAGACCCAGTACTTC

V gene: TRBV2
clone size: NA
J gene: TRBJ2-7
D gene: TRBD1
CDR3 protein: CASAPGQGFSEQYF
CDR3 DNA: TGTGCCAGTGCTCCGGGACAGGGCTTTAGTGAGCAGTACTTC

V gene: TRBV20-1
clone size: once
J gene: TRBJ1-2
D gene: NA
CDR3 protein: CSATTYGYTF
CDR3 DNA: TGCAGTGCTACAACTTATGGCTACACCTTC

V gene: TRBV7-8
clone size: once
J gene: TRBJ1-5
D gene: NA
CDR3 protein: CASSVREGSNQPQHF
CDR3 DNA: TGTGCCAGCAGCGTGAGGGAGGGGAGCAATCAGCCCCAGCATTTT

V gene: TRBV5-1
clone size: NA
J gene: TRBJ1-3
D gene: NA
CDR3 protein: CASSSTSGNTIYF
CDR3 DNA: TGCGCCAGCAGCTCCACTAGTGGAAACACCATATATTTT

V gene: TRBV20-1
clone size: NA
J gene: TRBJ2-5
D gene: NA
CDR3 protein: CSASPLETQYF
CDR3 DNA: TGCAGTGCTAGTCCCTTAGAGACCCAGTACTTC

V gene: TRBV28
clone size: NA
J gene: TRBJ2-7
D gene: TRBD2
CDR3 protein: CASGRGTSAYEQYF
CDR3 DNA: TGTGCCAGCGGCCGAGGGACTAGCGCTTACGAGCAGTACTTC

V gene: TRBV7-6
clone size: NA
J gene: TRBJ2-2
D gene: NA
CDR3 protein: CAVKAAENTGELFF
CDR3 DNA: TGTGCCGTAAAGGCGGCAGAGAACACCGGGGAGCTGTTTTTT

V gene: TRBV9
clone size: NA
J gene: TRBJ1-2
D gene: NA
CDR3 protein: CASKANKGGSNYGYTF
CDR3 DNA: TGTGCCAGCAAAGCCAATAAAGGGGGTTCTAACTATGGCTACACCTTC

V gene: TRBV5-4
clone size: NA
J gene: TRBJ2-5
D gene: NA
CDR3 protein: CASSGPQAETQYF
CDR3 DNA: TGTGCCAGCAGCGGTCCCCAGGCAGAGACCCAGTACTTC

V gene: TRBV5-1
clone size: NA
J gene: TRBJ1-2
D gene: NA
CDR3 protein: CASSASGDYGYTF
CDR3 DNA: TGCGCCAGCAGCGCCTCAGGGGACTATGGCTACACCTTC

V gene: TRBV28
clone size: NA
J gene: TRBJ1-2
D gene: NA
CDR3 protein: CASSFYRGYGYTF
CDR3 DNA: TGTGCCAGCAGTTTCTATCGGGGCTATGGCTACACCTTC

V gene: TRBV6-1
clone size: NA
J gene: TRBJ1-5
D gene: NA
CDR3 protein: CASNGRDNQPQHF
CDR3 DNA: TGTGCCAGCAACGGCAGGGACAATCAGCCCCAGCATTTT

V gene: TRBV11-2
clone size: few
J gene: TRBJ1-1
D gene: NA
CDR3 protein: CASSWRGPSTEAFF
CDR3 DNA: TGTGCCAGCAGCTGGAGGGGCCCATCCACTGAAGCTTTCTTT

V gene: TRBV7-9
clone size: NA
J gene: TRBJ2-7
D gene: NA
CDR3 protein: CASSLAGVISHEQYF
CDR3 DNA: TGTGCCAGCAGCTTAGCGGGAGTAATTAGCCACGAGCAGTACTTC

V gene: TRBV5-1
clone size: NA
J gene: TRBJ2-7
D gene: NA
CDR3 protein: CASRLGGGFTTYEQYF
CDR3 DNA: TGCGCCAGCCGTTTGGGAGGGGGCTTCACTACCTACGAGCAGTACTTC

V gene: TRBV4-1
clone size: NA
J gene: TRBJ2-2
D gene: NA
CDR3 protein: CASNFRERRNTGELFF
CDR3 DNA: TGCGCCAGCAACTTCCGGGAGCGGAGGAACACCGGGGAGCTGTTTTTT